This T cell receptor beta chain was captured by sequencing in a study of cytomegalovirus exposure and HLA in healthy donors. As for the study in general: The approximately 120 validation repertoires, a later analysis reported, used the same platform as the 666 first-cohort repertoires.

Findings and caveats of the study: Researchers counted about 150 TCR beta chains as cytomegalovirus-associated. A few chains tied to CMV proved CMV antigen-specific in vitro.

About this clone itself: What it binds is not known.

Germline CDR1 reads LNHNV; CDR2 reads YYDKDF (reference sequence). J lost 1 base, V lost 9 bases, and 9 bases had no gene match. The length of the CDR3 is 15 residues. The method was immunoSEQ multiplex PCR; TCRdb's version includes in-frame clones alone and lacks a portion of them. Of roughly 270,000 clones in the sample, approximately 87% are singletons; the top ten hold about 0.9%. The sequenced material came from PBMCs. This TCR was sampled from a woman in her late teens or twenties in good health and CMV-seronegative. This chain connects TRBV15 to TRBJ2-1; 7 bases are shared with TRBD2. The CDR3, as DNA: TGTGCCACTACCATAGCGGGTGAGTCCTACAATGAGCAGTTCTTC. This codes for CATTIAGESYNEQFF.